The 9 T cell receptor beta chains presented below share a single source sample, sequenced in a study of CD8 T cells in ankylosing spondylitis. In TCRdb, the 5' RACE reads were re-called with MiXCR into one record per CDR3 protein. The sample includes around 120,000 distinct CDR3 sequences, roughly an eighth of them seen just once. The sequencing sample was made of blood, either unsorted or a sorted T cell fraction (not recorded which). These receptors all come from a female donor with ankylosing spondylitis or in good health (not recorded which).

This rearrangement joins TRBV5-5 to TRBJ2-3, with 8 bases identical to TRBD1. The V and J ends lost 3 bases and 5 bases, in that order; junction bases with no gene match: 11. Germline-derived CDR1 and CDR2 are SGHKS and YYEKEE (reference sequence). This CDR3 region has 16 residues. The DNA for the CDR3 is TGTGCCAGCAGCTCTCCAGGGACAGGCGGCAGAGATACGCAGTATTTT. It yields the protein CASSSPGTGGRDTQYF.

This clonotype was observed at least ten times. The rearrangement links TRBV5-1 to TRBJ1-1; D gene unclear. The germline CDR1 and CDR2 sequences are SGHRS and YFSETQ. Trimming shortened V by 1 base and J by 4 bases, and 14 bases separated the two germline ends. The CDR3 has 15 amino acids. CDR3 residues: CASSLPGIGSTEAFF. CDR3 nucleotide sequence: TGCGCCAGCAGCTTGCCGGGGATAGGATCCACTGAAGCTTTCTTT.

As regards this clonotype: This may stem from a read error, because a much larger clone lies one nucleotide away. The chain employs TRBV5-1 and TRBJ2-3, with D maybe TRBD1 (6 bases). CDR3 size: 13 residues. CDR1 is SGHRS and CDR2 is YFSETQ in the germline V gene. The DNA of the CDR3 is TGCGCCAGCAGTGCTGGGGACACAGATATGCAGTATTTT. This translates into CASSAGDTDMQYF.

The chain has TRBV18 and TRBJ2-2, with D uncertain. Germline-derived CDR1 and CDR2 are KGHSH and LQKENI. The CDR3 has 13 amino acids. Trimming pared 3 bases from V and 0 bases from J, leaving 2 bases between. The CDR3: CASSPSNTGELFF. The CDR3 DNA is TGTGCCAGCTCACCCTCGAACACCGGGGAGCTGTTTTTT.

This CDR3 reads CSAYKTGSGELFF. Written as DNA, the CDR3 is TGCAGTGCCTATAAAACAGGGTCGGGGGAGCTGTTTTTT. The chain uses TRBV20-1 and TRBJ2-2; D may be TRBD1 (6 bases). Deletions cut 6 bases from V and 8 bases from J, with 16 bases between. Germline V gene sequence: CDR1 DFQATT, CDR2 SNEGSKA (reference sequence). This CDR3 is built from 13 residues.

In this sample, this clonotype turned up many times. The chain couples TRBV20-1 to TRBJ1-1; the D is unclear. CDR3 length: 12 amino acids. Trimming cost V 6 bases and J 5 bases, with 13 bases left between them. CDR1 is DFQATT and CDR2 is SNEGSKA in the germline V gene (reference sequence). CDR3 residues: CSAREDVTEAFF. CDR3 nucleotide sequence: TGCAGTGCCCGGGAGGACGTTACTGAAGCTTTCTTT.

The chain uses TRBV20-1 and TRBJ2-3; the match to TRBD1 covers 8 bases. J was trimmed by 2 bases and V by 1 base; bases with no gene match: 8. CDR1 DFQATT and CDR2 SNEGSKA come from the germline V gene (reference sequence). The CDR3 contains 16 residues. CDR3 residues: CSARVPGQGATDTQYF. The CDR3 region has the DNA TGCAGTGCTAGAGTCCCCGGACAGGGAGCCACAGATACGCAGTATTTT.

This CDR3 is CASSLGGGAFGETQYF. CDR3 DNA: TGTGCCAGCAGCTTAGGAGGGGGCGCATTCGGGGAGACCCAGTACTTC. The gene calls are TRBV7-6 and TRBJ2-5, with 7 bases lining up with TRBD1. Germline V gene lookup returns CDR1 SGHVS and CDR2 FNYEAQ. The J segment lost 5 bases and the V segment lost 1 base, leaving 10 bases of the junction unmatched. The CDR3 runs 16 residues.

This clonotype turned up a few times. The chain employs TRBV18 and TRBJ2-7; D gene uncertain. Germline V gives CDR1 KGHSH, CDR2 LQKENI. V lost 2 bases and J lost 4, with 18 bases in between. The length of the CDR3 is 16 residues. CDR3 sequence: CASSPMKTGLGYEQYF. In DNA, the CDR3 is TGTGCCAGCTCACCAATGAAGACGGGCCTGGGGTACGAGCAGTACTTC. Supplemented by reference TRBV18 and TRBJ2-7, the full variable domain reads NAGVMQNPRHLVRRRGQEARLRCSPMKGHSHVYWYRQLPEEGLKFMVYLQKENIIDESGMPKERFSAEFPKEGPSILRIQQVVRGDSAAYFCASSPMKTGLGYEQYFGPGTRLTVT.